This T cell receptor (beta chain) was sequenced for a study of CD8 T cells in ankylosing spondylitis. Trimming took off 6 bases at V and 3 bases at J, with 22 bases between the two ends. The CDR3 covers 17 residues. Using its own MiXCR run on the 5' RACE reads, TCRdb lists one record per CDR3 protein. The sample includes 380,000 or so distinct CDR3 sequences, 20% to 25% seen only once; the top ten take roughly 14%. This clonotype was counted a few times. The chain couples TRBV6-7 to TRBJ2-3; D perhaps matches TRBD2 (6 bases). TRBV6-7 is sorted into the ORF group, with uncertain function. This TCR was recovered from a male donor with ankylosing spondylitis or in good health (not recorded which). The sample was blood, either unsorted or a sorted T cell fraction (not recorded which). CDR3 DNA sequence: TGTGCCAGCAGCAATTGCGGGGAGTCTTTCGGGACAGATACGCAGTATTTT. It encodes CASSNCGESFGTDTQYF.